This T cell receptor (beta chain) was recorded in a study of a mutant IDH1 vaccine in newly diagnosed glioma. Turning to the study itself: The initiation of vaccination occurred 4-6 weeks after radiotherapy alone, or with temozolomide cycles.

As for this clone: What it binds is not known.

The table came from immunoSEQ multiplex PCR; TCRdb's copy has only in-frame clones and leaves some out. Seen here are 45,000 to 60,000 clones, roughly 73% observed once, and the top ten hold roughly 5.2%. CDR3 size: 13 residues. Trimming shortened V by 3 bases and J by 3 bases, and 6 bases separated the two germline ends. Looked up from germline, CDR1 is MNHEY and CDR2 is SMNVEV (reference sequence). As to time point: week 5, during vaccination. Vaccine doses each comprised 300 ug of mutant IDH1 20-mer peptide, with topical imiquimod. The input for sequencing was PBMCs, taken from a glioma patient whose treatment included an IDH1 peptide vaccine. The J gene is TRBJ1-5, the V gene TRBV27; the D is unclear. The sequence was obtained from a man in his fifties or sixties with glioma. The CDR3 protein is CASSFYVNQPQHF. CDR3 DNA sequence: TGTGCCAGCAGTTTCTACGTCAATCAGCCCCAGCATTTT.